This T cell receptor (beta chain) appears in the sequencing data of a study of shared clonotypes between healthy human individuals. Sequenced by immunoSEQ multiplex PCR; TCRdb stores in-frame clones only, minus some. Of some 1 million clones in the sample, around 74% were seen once. This CDR3 spans 15 amino acids. In germline, CDR1 is SGDLS, CDR2 YYNGEE. V dropped 0 bases and J dropped 4; count of bases not matched to a gene: 3. The TCR originated in a man younger than 35 in good health. The specimen sequenced was memory CD4+ T cells sorted from blood. Subset indicated: CD45RA-negative fraction. The chain uses TRBV9 and TRBJ2-1; 8 bases agree with TRBD2. In DNA form, the CDR3 reads TGTGCCAGCAGCGTAGATGCGGGGGGTTACAATGAGCAGTTCTTC. Translating gives CASSVDAGGYNEQFF.